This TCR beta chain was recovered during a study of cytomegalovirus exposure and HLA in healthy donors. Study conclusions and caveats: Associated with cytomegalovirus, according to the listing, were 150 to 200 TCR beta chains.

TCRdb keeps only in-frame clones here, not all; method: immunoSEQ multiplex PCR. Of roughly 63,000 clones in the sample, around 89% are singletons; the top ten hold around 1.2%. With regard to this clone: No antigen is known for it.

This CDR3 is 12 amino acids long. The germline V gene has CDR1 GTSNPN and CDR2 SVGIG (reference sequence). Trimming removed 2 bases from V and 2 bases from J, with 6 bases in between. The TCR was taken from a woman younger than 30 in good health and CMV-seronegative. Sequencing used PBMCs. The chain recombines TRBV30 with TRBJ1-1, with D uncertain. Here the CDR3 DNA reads TGTGCCTGGAGTTTCTCCAACACTGAAGCTTTCTTT. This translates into CAWSFSNTEAFF.